This T cell receptor (beta chain) came from a study of blood T cells in healthy people across ages (dated by TCRdb to between 2014 and 2017). Looking at the study overall: In model experiments, template switching captured about one uniquely barcoded TCR beta cDNA molecule for every two T cells. To track age-related changes in TCR beta repertoire diversity, the study relied on deep sequencing normalized with unique cDNA molecular identifiers. Donors were grouped into four age groups: young (average about 15 years), middle-aged (39), aged (62) and long-lived (82). To avoid experimental bias, donors of different ages were distributed randomly across sequencing lanes. For two donors (one aged 18 to 30 and one aged 80 or older), the study analyzed two additional independent replicas of 1 million unique cDNA reads from the same blood draw. Here is what the overall study found, with its caveats: Compared with the aged group, more naive CD4+ T cells, fewer expanded clones and increased TCR diversity were shown by the long-lived group, suggesting age selection. A strong correlation was found between observed TCR beta diversity and the percentage of naive T cells measured by flow cytometry. Observed TCR beta diversity per million T cells fell roughly linearly with age, and a significant reduction was already apparent by age roughly 40. Estimates of total diversity based on one million sequenced T cells were considered lower bounds and underestimates. Donor CMV infection status was unknown, potentially confounding age-related changes in expanded clonotypes. Since profiling was done on bulk unsorted PBMCs, naive and antigen-experienced compartments could not be conclusively compared.

This clonotype was observed a few times. Its cognate antigen has yet to be identified. Base qualities are not provided; no much larger clone lies one nucleotide away. Counted from cysteine to phenylalanine, this CDR3 has 14 amino acids. Of the read, only the CDR3 DNA is kept; its 42 bases are in frame from base 1. Trimming takes 5 bases off V and 1 base off J; junction bases not matched to a gene: 3. As encoded in the germline V gene, CDR1 is KGHSH while CDR2 is LQKENI. Library construction relied on 5' RACE. Sequencing was carried out with an Illumina HiSeq 2500. A second PCR of roughly 7 to 12 cycles was run with a J-beta primer mix and a sample-barcoded 5' primer. Each TCR beta cDNA molecule received a unique molecular identifier from a template-switch 5' adaptor carrying 12 random nucleotides. Each sample yielded at least 3 million CDR3-containing paired-end reads. All of the RNA was converted into first-strand cDNA using the Mint cDNA synthesis kit, with a TRBC-specific oligonucleotide serving as the primer. After uracil-DNA glycosylase treatment, a first 18-cycle PCR used universal primers M1SS and BC2_uni_R on all cDNA. For the original study's pipeline: Each sample was normalized by randomly selecting 1 million high-quality reads, each carrying a distinct molecular identifier. Instead of being binned into consensus sequences, reads that shared molecular identifiers were thrown out. MiTCR, set to a Q25 quality threshold and the strictest error-elimination algorithm, was used for CDR3 identification, clonotype clustering and error correction. Lower-bound total TCR beta diversity was estimated with a nonparametric unseen species model using Euler transformation. The public reads were reanalyzed by TCRdb: fastp trimming at Q25, MiXCR alignment, in-frame beta chains only. Rows are combined by CDR3 protein, so each entry shows the most common genes and DNA. The V and J calls follow TCRdb's processing rather than the paper's. This sample gives approximately 850,000 distinct CDR3 sequences in total; more than 45% of them show up just once. The ten largest account for roughly 22% of the sample.

Donors were 40 or so systemically healthy Caucasian individuals from Russia aged 6 to 90 years. Ten milliliters of peripheral blood were drawn from each donor into EDTA-treated Vacutainer tubes. PBMCs were isolated by Ficoll-Paque density-gradient centrifugation, with at least 6 million obtained per sample. Trizol reagent was used to extract total RNA from PBMCs, with at least 6 micrograms per sample. For every donor, an aliquot of PBMCs went through flow cytometry to measure the percentages of naive CD45RAhigh/CD27high T cells. Rearrangement joined TRBV18 to TRBJ2-3; 7 junctional bases match TRBD1. The material sequenced was blood. This TCR was recovered from a man aged 25 to 40 in good health. CDR3 region: CASSAGGGTDTQYF. The bases are TGTGCCAGCTCAGCAGGGGGTGGCACAGATACGCAGTATTTT.